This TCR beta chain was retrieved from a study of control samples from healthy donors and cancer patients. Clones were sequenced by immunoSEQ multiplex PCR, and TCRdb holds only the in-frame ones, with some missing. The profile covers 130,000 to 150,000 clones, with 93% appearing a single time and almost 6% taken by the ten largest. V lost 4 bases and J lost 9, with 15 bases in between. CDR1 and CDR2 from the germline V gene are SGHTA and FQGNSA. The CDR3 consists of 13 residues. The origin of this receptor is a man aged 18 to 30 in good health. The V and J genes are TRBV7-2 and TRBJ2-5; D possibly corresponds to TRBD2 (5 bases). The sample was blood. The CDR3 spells CASSSDSWTSQYF. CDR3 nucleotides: TGTGCCAGCAGCTCGGACTCCTGGACGTCCCAGTACTTC.